This passage covers 18 T cell receptor beta chains from one sample sequenced in a study of blood T cell repertoires in COVID-19. Method: immunoSEQ multiplex PCR; TCRdb's copy keeps in-frame clones and lacks some. Among hundreds of thousands of clones listed, around 90% were seen once. The sample was peripheral blood. These receptor sequences come from a man aged 18 to 29 with COVID-19, enrolled during active disease.

The V and J genes are TRBV4-1 and TRBJ2-2; 8 nucleotides line up with TRBD1. Trimming removed 4 bases from V and 5 bases from J; junction bases left unmatched: 0. The CDR3 extends over 13 amino acids. Per germline, CDR1 MGHRA and CDR2 YSYEKL. CDR3 nucleotides: TGCGCCAGCAGCCGGACAGGGACCGGGGAGCTGTTTTTT. This sequence encodes CASSRTGTGELFF.

V usage is TRBV6-5 and J usage is TRBJ1-5, with TRBD1 as a possible D gene (5 bases). Germline values: CDR1 MNHEY, CDR2 SVGAGI. Trimming left V 8 bases short and J 4 bases short, with 12 bases between. The CDR3 is 13 amino acids. CDR3 sequence (DNA): TGTGCCAGCGCCCGGGCAGGGAATCAGCCCCAGCATTTT. Protein: CASARAGNQPQHF.

The chain joins TRBV7-9 to TRBJ2-1; D might be TRBD2 (7 bases). The germline CDR1 and CDR2 sequences are SEHNR and FQNEAQ (reference sequence). The CDR3 consists of 15 residues. Trimming pared 8 bases from V and 1 base from J, leaving 15 bases between. In nucleotides, the CDR3 is TGTGCCAGCGCTGCGGGGAGGGGGTCCTACAATGAGCAGTTCTTC. This encodes CASAAGRGSYNEQFF.

The CDR3 DNA is TGCGCCAGCAGCGTACCGGGACTAGCCTCTGAGACCCAGTACTTC. As protein: CASSVPGLASETQYF. V is TRBV5-1 and J is TRBJ2-5; the match to TRBD2 covers 9 bases. Unmatched junction bases numbered 9, after V lost 4 bases and J lost 5 bases. This CDR3 contains 15 residues. The germline V gene has CDR1 SGHRS and CDR2 YFSETQ. The variable domain in full, with the rest retrieved from reference TRBV5-1 and TRBJ2-5, is KAGVTQTPRYLIKTRGQQVTLSCSPISGHRSVSWYQQTPGQGLQFLFEYFSETQRNKGNFPGRFSGRQFSNSRSEMNVSTLELGDSALYLCASSVPGLASETQYFGPGTRLLVL.

The CDR3 bases are TGTGCCAGCAGCTTAGAACGCAGGGGGGCCTACAATGAGCAGTTCTTC. This encodes CASSLERRGAYNEQFF. The chain links TRBV7-2 to TRBJ2-1, with D perhaps TRBD1 (7 bases). This CDR3 is built from 16 residues. CDR1 is SGHTA, CDR2 FQGNSA, per germline. The V end was cut by 1 base, the J end by 2 bases, with 12 bases between.

The gene calls are TRBV5-4 and TRBJ2-7; TRBD1 aligns across 11 bases. The ends lost 4 bases at V and 4 bases at J; junction bases unmatched: 4. Germline V gene lookup returns CDR1 SGHNT and CDR2 YYREEE (reference sequence). CDR3 length: 14 residues. CDR3 region: CASSIRDRGYEQYF. The CDR3 nucleotides read TGTGCCAGCAGCATCCGGGACAGGGGGTACGAGCAGTACTTC.

The gene calls are TRBV30 and TRBJ2-5; D uncertain. The CDR3 is made up of 12 amino acids. V lost 0 bases and J lost 5, with 7 bases in between. Germline V lookup: CDR1 GTSNPN, CDR2 SVGIG (reference sequence). DNA of the CDR3: TGTGCCTGGAGTGTACGCGCGGAGACCCAGTACTTC. Its translation is CAWSVRAETQYF.

V gene TRBV11-3 combines with J gene TRBJ1-6; D gene ambiguous. Germline values: CDR1 SGHNT, CDR2 YENEEA. This CDR3 is built from 12 residues. Between the trimmed V and J ends, which lost 6 bases and 7 bases, there was a span of 7 bases. CDR3 DNA sequence: TGTGCCAGCAGTCGAGGCAATTCACCCCTCCACTTT. It is translated as CASSRGNSPLHF.

This clone was observed a single time. The chain has TRBV7-2 and TRBJ2-7; unclear D gene. Trimming shortened V by 4 bases and J by 0 bases, and 4 bases separated the two germline ends. This CDR3 is built from 12 residues. Germline CDR1 SGHTA, CDR2 FQGNSA. The CDR3 loop reads CASSSNSYEQYF. In DNA, the CDR3 is TGTGCCAGCAGCTCCAACTCCTACGAGCAGTACTTC.

With regard to this clone: Other nucleotide sequences in the sample specify the same CDR3. The DNA of the CDR3 is TGCGCCAGCAGCTCTCGACTAGCGGGTAGCACAGATACGCAGTATTTT. Its protein product is CASSSRLAGSTDTQYF. This sequence joins TRBV5-1 and TRBJ2-3; 10 nucleotides align to TRBD2. The length of the CDR3 is 16 residues. Germline V gene lookup returns CDR1 SGHRS and CDR2 YFSETQ. The junction had 4 bases not matched to a gene; V was cut back by 3 bases and J by 0 bases.

The chain couples TRBV7-3 to TRBJ1-1; TRBD1 matches at 8 bases. The V segment lost 4 bases and the J segment 6 bases; nucleotides outside the gene matches: 4. This CDR3 spans 13 amino acids. Germline V gene data show CDR1 as SGHTA and CDR2 as FQGTGA. In DNA, the CDR3 is TGTGCCAGCAGCTCACAACAGGGGGCTGAAGCTTTCTTT. Protein: CASSSQQGAEAFF.

The rearrangement uses TRBV28 and TRBJ1-5; D call uncertain. There are 11 residues in the CDR3. Per germline, CDR1 MDHEN and CDR2 SYDVKM. Trimming stripped 5 bases from V and 7 bases from J, with 6 bases between. CDR3 sequence: CASSIAQPQHF. The CDR3 DNA reads as TGTGCCAGCAGTATCGCGCAGCCCCAGCATTTT.

The chain links TRBV23-1 to TRBJ2-7, with a possible D match to TRBD2 (6 bases). TRBV23-1 is an ORF; its function is uncertain. The CDR3 is 15 residues long. V was shortened by 8 bases and J by 3 bases, with 20 bases between the two germline ends. CDR3 loop: CASWWDREKNYEQYF. The CDR3, as DNA: TGCGCCAGCTGGTGGGACCGGGAGAAAAACTACGAGCAGTACTTC.

The chain carries TRBV5-4 and TRBJ2-7; D might be TRBD2 (6 bases). The germline V gene has CDR1 SGHNT and CDR2 YYREEE (reference sequence). Trimming removed 2 bases from V and 4 bases from J, with 13 bases in between. The CDR3 is 14 amino acids. The CDR3 spells CASSFYSGDYEQYF. The CDR3 DNA sequence: TGTGCCAGCAGCTTCTATTCGGGAGATTACGAGCAGTACTTC.

The chain combines TRBV5-6 with TRBJ1-2; D is possibly TRBD1 (6 bases). Deletions cut 4 bases from V and 4 bases from J, with 14 bases between. This CDR3 contains 14 residues. CDR1 is SGHDT, CDR2 YYEEEE, per germline. The CDR3 DNA reads as TGTGCCAGCAGCCCAGGTGGGGGCGGCTATGGCTACACCTTC. Translation: CASSPGGGGYGYTF.

This rearrangement joins TRBV2 to TRBJ1-2; 7 bases agree with TRBD1. Trimming cost V 8 bases and J 4 bases; bases outside gene matches: 7. Germline V CDR1 and CDR2: SNHLY, FYNNEI. The CDR3 extends over 13 amino acids. The CDR3 reads CASPDRDAYGYTF. The DNA for the CDR3 is TGTGCCAGCCCCGACAGGGACGCCTATGGCTACACCTTC.

The J gene is TRBJ2-7, the V gene TRBV11-3; perhaps TRBD1 as D (6 bases). The V gene lost 4 bases and the J gene lost 2 bases, with 9 bases spanning the gap. The CDR3 extends over 13 amino acids. Germline V lookup: CDR1 SGHNT, CDR2 YENEEA. CDR3 loop: CASSSRGTYEQYF. DNA for the CDR3: TGTGCCAGCAGCTCCAGGGGCACCTACGAGCAGTACTTC.

The chain employs TRBV10-1 and TRBJ2-5; 12 bases line up with TRBD2. CDR3 length: 18 amino acids. Germline V gene lookup returns CDR1 WNHNN and CDR2 SYGVQD (reference sequence). V shed 0 bases, J shed 6 bases, and the junction held 11 bases outside the gene matches. The CDR3 DNA follows: TGCGCCAGCAGTGAGTCGGTCGAGACTAGCGGGAGATGGCAGACCCAGTACTTC. Translated: CASSESVETSGRWQTQYF.